Following are 14 T cell receptor beta chains from one sample sequenced in a study of blood T cell repertoires in COVID-19. Some clones are missing from TCRdb's copy, which holds only in-frame ones; the method was immunoSEQ multiplex PCR. The table records around 200,000 clones, around 85% of them present only once. Specimen: PBMCs or T cells enriched from blood (not recorded which). Receptors originate from a woman in her twenties or thirties who had recovered from COVID-19.

This chain links TRBV19 with TRBJ1-6; the match to TRBD1 covers 10 bases. Germline-derived CDR1 and CDR2 are LNHDA and SQIVND (reference sequence). CDR3 length: 15 amino acids. Trimming at V came to 3 bases and at J to 8 bases, leaving 4 bases not matched to a gene. This CDR3 is CASSMRQGAHSPLHF. The DNA of the CDR3 is TGTGCCAGTAGTATGAGACAGGGGGCTCATTCACCCCTCCACTTT.

This chain links TRBV12-3 or TRBV12-4 with TRBJ1-1; 9 nucleotides align to TRBD1. Unmatched junction bases numbered 4, after V lost 3 bases and J lost 8 bases. CDR3 length: 13 amino acids. The DNA for the CDR3 is TGTGCCAGCAGTTTTATAGGACAGGGGGAAGCTTTCTTT. Protein product: CASSFIGQGEAFF.

This chain connects TRBV29-1 to TRBJ2-5; the match to TRBD1 covers 8 bases. The CDR3 sequence is 15 residues long. Germline lookup yields CDR1 SQVTM and CDR2 ANQGSEA. The ends lost 3 bases at V and 3 bases at J; junction bases unmatched: 9. CDR3 DNA: TGCAGCGTTGATTTCTGGACAGGGACCAAAGAGACCCAGTACTTC. Protein: CSVDFWTGTKETQYF.

The rearrangement links TRBV2 to TRBJ1-3; D might be TRBD1 (5 bases). Germline CDR1 reads SNHLY; CDR2 reads FYNNEI. V shed 3 bases and J shed 2 bases, with 17 bases lying between them. There are 17 residues in the CDR3. The CDR3 sequence is CASSDLGHLITGNTIYF. Written as DNA, the CDR3 is TGTGCCAGCAGTGATCTCGGACACCTTATCACTGGAAACACCATATATTTT.

This chain links TRBV7-3 with TRBJ2-2, with 7 bases matching TRBD2. Germline CDR1 SGHTA, CDR2 FQGTGA. The junction had 3 bases not matched to a gene; V was cut back by 3 bases and J by 5 bases. This CDR3 contains 14 residues. The CDR3, as DNA: TGTGCCAGCAGCTTTAGCGGGCCTACCGGGGAGCTGTTTTTT. This encodes CASSFSGPTGELFF.

This chain joins TRBV6-5 and TRBJ2-6; possible D gene TRBD2, 5 bases. CDR1 is MNHEY, CDR2 SVGAGI, per germline. This CDR3 has 16 amino acids. V was pared by 0 bases and J by 0 bases, with 6 bases between. The CDR3 nucleotides read TGTGCCAGCAGTTACTCGAGCGGCTCTGGGGCCAACGTCCTGACTTTC. Translation: CASSYSSGSGANVLTF.

The rearrangement links TRBV5-1 to TRBJ1-1, with D tentatively TRBD1 (6 bases). Germline V gene sequence: CDR1 SGHRS, CDR2 YFSETQ. Trimming took off 0 bases at V and 1 base at J, with 13 bases between the two ends. CDR3 size: 16 residues. The CDR3 spells CASSLEEGTTNTEAFF. CDR3 nucleotide sequence: TGCGCCAGCAGCTTGGAAGAAGGGACAACGAACACTGAAGCTTTCTTT. The entire variable domain, with the rest obtained from reference TRBV5-1 and TRBJ1-1, is as follows: KAGVTQTPRYLIKTRGQQVTLSCSPISGHRSVSWYQQTPGQGLQFLFEYFSETQRNKGNFPGRFSGRQFSNSRSEMNVSTLELGDSALYLCASSLEEGTTNTEAFFGQGTRLTVV.

The rearrangement links TRBV28 to TRBJ2-7; possibly TRBD2 for D (6 bases). The CDR3 runs 14 residues. Germline V gene data show CDR1 as MDHEN and CDR2 as SYDVKM. V was shortened by 3 bases and J by 1 base, with 10 bases between the two germline ends. The CDR3 loop reads CASSFIGGSYEQYV. The CDR3 DNA reads TGTGCCAGCAGTTTCATCGGGGGATCCTACGAGCAGTACGTC.

This clone was counted a few times. This sequence joins TRBV12-3 or TRBV12-4 and TRBJ1-2; D is perhaps TRBD1 (6 bases). With 4 bases removed from V and 3 bases from J, the gap between germline ends came to 9 bases. This CDR3 is built from 13 residues. The CDR3, as DNA: TGTGCCAGCAGTTCCCAGGGGTACTATGGCTACACCTTC. Residues: CASSSQGYYGYTF.

The V and J genes are TRBV6-1 and TRBJ1-5; D remains unclear. This CDR3 contains 13 residues. CDR1 and CDR2 from the germline V gene are MNHNS and SASEGT. Deletions cut 3 bases from V and 5 bases from J, with 8 bases between. This CDR3 reads CASSDSSYQPQHF. The DNA for the CDR3 is TGTGCCAGCAGTGATTCGTCTTATCAGCCCCAGCATTTT.

The chain employs TRBV30 and TRBJ1-2; D ambiguous. CDR3 size: 15 residues. The V gene lost 0 bases and the J gene lost 8 bases, with 19 bases spanning the gap. Germline-derived CDR1 and CDR2 are GTSNPN and SVGIG (reference sequence). The chain's CDR3 is CAWSVRVYPLRGYTF. CDR3 DNA sequence: TGTGCCTGGAGTGTGAGGGTCTACCCCCTGCGAGGCTACACCTTC. The whole variable domain, filled in from reference TRBV30 and TRBJ1-2, reads SQTIHQWPATLVQPVGSPLSLECTVEGTSNPNLYWYRQAAGRGLQLLFYSVGIGQISSEVPQNLSASRPQDRQFILSSKKLLLSDSGFYLCAWSVRVYPLRGYTFGSGTRLTVV.

The chain couples TRBV19 to TRBJ1-2; possible D gene TRBD1, 6 bases. CDR1 and CDR2 (germline): LNHDA, SQIVND (reference sequence). The length of the CDR3 is 14 residues. The V end lost 4 bases, the J end lost 7 bases, and 16 bases lay between the germline ends. The CDR3 region is CASSTTITGIGYTF. The CDR3 nucleotides are TGTGCCAGTAGTACGACGATAACAGGGATTGGCTACACCTTC.

This sequence joins TRBV19 and TRBJ2-5; 7 nucleotides match TRBD1. Germline loops: CDR1 LNHDA, CDR2 SQIVND (reference sequence). The CDR3 has 15 amino acids. The junction had 8 bases not matched to a gene; V was cut back by 4 bases and J by 3 bases. CDR3: CASSTLGQLKETQYF. CDR3 nucleotide sequence: TGTGCCAGTAGTACACTGGGACAGCTTAAAGAGACCCAGTACTTC. The entire variable domain, with the rest obtained from reference TRBV19 and TRBJ2-5, is as follows: DGGITQSPKYLFRKEGQNVTLSCEQNLNHDAMYWYRQDPGQGLRLIYYSQIVNDFQKGDIAEGYSVSREKKESFPLTVTSAQKNPTAFYLCASSTLGQLKETQYFGPGTRLLVL.

The rearrangement joins TRBV7-8 to TRBJ2-4; 8 positions match TRBD1. The germline gives CDR1 SGHVS, CDR2 FQNEAQ. V gave up 1 base and J gave up 4 bases; unmatched junction bases: 3. The CDR3 covers 15 residues. CDR3 protein: CASSLGGQEKNIQYF. The CDR3 DNA sequence: TGTGCCAGCAGCTTAGGGGGACAGGAAAAAAACATTCAGTACTTC.